This T cell receptor beta chain stems from a study of blood T cell repertoires in COVID-19. Study at large: Acute-phase and convalescent COVID-19 samples originated in the United States, Italy and Spain.

Profiling relied on immunoSEQ multiplex PCR, and the TCRdb table lists in-frame clones only, not all of them. The sample has under 200,000 clones, around 86% seen once. The trim removed 4 bases at V and 3 bases at J, leaving 4 bases unmatched. The CDR3 is made up of 14 amino acids. CDR1 and CDR2 (germline): SGHRS, YFSETQ. This rearrangement joins TRBV5-1 to TRBJ2-7; 10 bases line up with TRBD1. The sequencing input was PBMCs or T cells enriched from blood (not recorded which). This TCR was sampled from a man between 40 and 49 years old with acute COVID-19. This CDR3 reads CASSTGTGVYEQYF. CDR3 bases: TGCGCCAGCAGCACCGGGACAGGGGTCTACGAGCAGTACTTC. Full variable domain (missing parts from reference TRBV5-1 and TRBJ2-7): KAGVTQTPRYLIKTRGQQVTLSCSPISGHRSVSWYQQTPGQGLQFLFEYFSETQRNKGNFPGRFSGRQFSNSRSEMNVSTLELGDSALYLCASSTGTGVYEQYFGPGTRLTVT.